This is a list of T cell receptor beta chains from one sample in a study of identical twins. Using its own MiXCR run on the 5' RACE reads, TCRdb lists one record per CDR3 protein. The data show roughly 750,000 distinct CDR3 sequences, over 20% seen once. The same data also contributed to another study, on T cells expressing NK-cell markers.

The sequenced material came from PBMCs. These receptor sequences come from a woman aged 18-29 years in good health. CDR3s include the opening cysteine and the closing phenylalanine or tryptophan. The order of the fields is CDR3 protein, CDR3 DNA, V gene, D gene, clone size, J gene, CDR3 length. A D gene is named only where the DNA matches it firmly. Clone size, where shown, is once, few, many, or a class for clones that have expanded.

CDR3: CASGGDSTAYYGYTF
DNA: TGTGCCAGCGGTGGGGACAGCACGGCATACTATGGCTACACCTTC
V: TRBV2
D: TRBD1
size: many
J: TRBJ1-2
length: 15

CDR3: CATSRAEVAHLQAFF
DNA: TGTGCCACCAGCAGAGCCGAGGTGGCGCATCTTCAAGCTTTCTTT
V: TRBV15
D: .
size: few
J: TRBJ1-1
length: 15

CDR3: CSVALSGNTIYF
DNA: TGCAGCGTTGCGCTGAGTGGAAACACCATATATTTT
V: TRBV29-1
D: .
size: once
J: TRBJ1-3
length: 12

CDR3: CATSRDRAGAFYEQYF
DNA: TGTGCCACCAGCAGAGACCGAGCGGGCGCCTTCTACGAGCAGTACTTC
V: TRBV15
D: .
size: few
J: TRBJ2-7
length: 16

CDR3: CASTLYGSNQPQHF
DNA: TGTGCCAGCACCCTGTATGGTAGCAATCAGCCCCAGCATTTT
V: TRBV12-3/TRBV12-4
D: .
size: .
J: TRBJ1-5
length: 14

CDR3: CASSRELAPNTGELFF
DNA: TGTGCCAGCTCACGAGAACTAGCGCCGAACACCGGGGAGCTGTTTTTT
V: TRBV18
D: TRBD2
size: .
J: TRBJ2-2
length: 16

CDR3: CASSEYRQRSYEQYF
DNA: TGTGCCAGCAGTGAATATCGTCAACGCTCCTACGAGCAGTACTTC
V: TRBV6-1
D: .
size: .
J: TRBJ2-7
length: 15

CDR3: CASSTPLAGVFRNEQFF
DNA: TGTGCCAGCAGTACGCCACTAGCGGGAGTGTTTAGGAATGAGCAGTTCTTC
V: TRBV28
D: TRBD2
size: many
J: TRBJ2-1
length: 17

CDR3: CATARGNEQFF
DNA: TGTGCCACAGCCAGAGGGAATGAGCAGTTCTTC
V: TRBV10-3
D: .
size: .
J: TRBJ2-1
length: 11

CDR3: CSGGGQDTGELFF
DNA: TGCAGCGGAGGGGGACAGGACACCGGGGAGCTGTTTTTT
V: TRBV29-1
D: TRBD1
size: few
J: TRBJ2-2
length: 13

CDR3: CSARDPGVSYEQYF
DNA: TGCAGTGCTAGAGATCCGGGGGTCTCCTACGAGCAGTACTTC
V: TRBV20-1
D: .
size: .
J: TRBJ2-7
length: 14

CDR3: CASKYSETQYF
DNA: TGTGCCAGCAAGTACTCCGAGACCCAGTACTTC
V: TRBV2
D: .
size: many
J: TRBJ2-5
length: 11

CDR3: CSAPFGGQGDYEQYF
DNA: TGCAGTGCTCCATTCGGAGGACAGGGGGACTACGAGCAGTACTTC
V: TRBV20-1
D: TRBD1
size: .
J: TRBJ2-7
length: 15

CDR3: CSVMSYNEQFF
DNA: TGCAGCGTTATGAGCTACAATGAGCAGTTCTTC
V: TRBV29-1
D: .
size: few
J: TRBJ2-1
length: 11

CDR3: CASSSQPNNSPLHF
DNA: TGTGCCAGCAGCTCTCAGCCGAATAATTCACCCCTCCACTTT
V: TRBV5-6
D: .
size: .
J: TRBJ1-6
length: 14

CDR3: CASSRPGLRRPREQYF
DNA: TGTGCCAGCAGCCGACCGGGACTTCGGAGGCCTCGCGAGCAGTACTTC
V: TRBV6-1
D: .
size: few
J: TRBJ2-7
length: 16

CDR3: CASSLAGAHRTDTQYF
DNA: TGTGCCAGCAGTTTAGCAGGGGCCCACAGGACAGATACGCAGTATTTT
V: TRBV12-3/TRBV12-4
D: .
size: few
J: TRBJ2-3
length: 16

CDR3: CASSETANTGELFF
DNA: TGTGCCAGCAGTGAGACAGCGAACACCGGGGAGCTGTTTTTT
V: TRBV6-1
D: .
size: .
J: TRBJ2-2
length: 14

CDR3: CASRTAVAGVEEQYF
DNA: TGCGCCAGCAGGACGGCGGTAGCGGGAGTCGAGGAGCAGTACTTC
V: TRBV5-1
D: TRBD2
size: .
J: TRBJ2-7
length: 15

CDR3: CASSDFAETQYF
DNA: TGTGCCAGCAGTGATTTCGCGGAGACCCAGTACTTC
V: TRBV6-1
D: .
size: .
J: TRBJ2-5
length: 12

CDR3: CASTVSYNEQFF
DNA: TGTGCCAGCACTGTATCTTACAATGAGCAGTTCTTC
V: TRBV6-1
D: .
size: few
J: TRBJ2-1
length: 12

CDR3: CSALGPYQETQYF
DNA: TGCAGTGCTCTTGGGCCTTACCAAGAGACCCAGTACTTC
V: TRBV20-1
D: .
size: .
J: TRBJ2-5
length: 13

CDR3: CSARIGTDTQYF
DNA: TGCAGTGCTAGGATTGGCACAGATACGCAGTATTTT
V: TRBV20-1
D: .
size: .
J: TRBJ2-3
length: 12

CDR3: CASSSAQGTDTQYF
DNA: TGTGCCAGCAGCTCCGCGCAGGGGACAGATACGCAGTATTTT
V: TRBV12-3/TRBV12-4
D: .
size: few
J: TRBJ2-3
length: 14

CDR3: CASSFWTTNTGELFF
DNA: TGTGCCAGCAGTTTTTGGACAACGAACACCGGGGAGCTGTTTTTT
V: TRBV6-5
D: .
size: .
J: TRBJ2-2
length: 15

CDR3: CASQLERGGRNEQFF
DNA: TGTGCCAGCCAACTCGAAAGGGGCGGGCGCAATGAGCAGTTCTTC
V: TRBV12-3/TRBV12-4
D: .
size: .
J: TRBJ2-1
length: 15

CDR3: CASSLGTAEKLFF
DNA: TGTGCCAGCAGCCTCGGGACGGCTGAAAAACTGTTTTTT
V: TRBV16
D: .
size: few
J: TRBJ1-4
length: 13

CDR3: CASSYTLGTDNEKLFF
DNA: TGTGCCAGCAGCTATACTCTAGGGACAGATAATGAAAAACTGTTTTTT
V: TRBV5-4
D: TRBD1
size: .
J: TRBJ1-4
length: 16

CDR3: CASTRYGTQYF
DNA: TGTGCCAGCACCCGGTACGGGACCCAGTACTTC
V: TRBV6-2/TRBV6-3
D: .
size: .
J: TRBJ2-5
length: 11

CDR3: CASSVSGRVDNEQFF
DNA: TGTGCCAGCAGCGTGAGCGGGAGAGTCGACAATGAGCAGTTCTTC
V: TRBV7-2
D: TRBD2
size: .
J: TRBJ2-1
length: 15

CDR3: CASSLEGYSDNEQFF
DNA: TGCGCCAGCAGCTTGGAGGGGTATAGCGACAATGAGCAGTTCTTC
V: TRBV5-1
D: .
size: .
J: TRBJ2-1
length: 15

CDR3: CASSSPPAGTDTQYF
DNA: TGTGCCAGCAGTTCCCCCCCAGCGGGCACAGATACGCAGTATTTT
V: TRBV12-3/TRBV12-4
D: .
size: few
J: TRBJ2-3
length: 15

CDR3: CASSQAVAGTGTGELFF
DNA: TGCGCCAGCAGCCAGGCTGTAGCCGGGACAGGCACCGGGGAGCTGTTTTTT
V: TRBV4-3
D: TRBD1
size: .
J: TRBJ2-2
length: 17

CDR3: CSARAGASNQPQHF
DNA: TGCAGTGCTAGGGCGGGGGCCTCCAATCAGCCCCAGCATTTT
V: TRBV20-1
D: .
size: .
J: TRBJ1-5
length: 14

CDR3: CASSPGTSGYTDTQYF
DNA: TGTGCCAGCAGCCCCGGGACTAGCGGTTACACAGATACGCAGTATTTT
V: TRBV7-3
D: TRBD2
size: many
J: TRBJ2-3
length: 16

CDR3: CSASRRGSSYEQYF
DNA: TGCAGTGCTAGTCGGCGTGGGAGCTCCTACGAGCAGTACTTC
V: TRBV20-1
D: .
size: few
J: TRBJ2-7
length: 14

CDR3: CASSPRAGGLTGELFF
DNA: TGTGCCAGCAGCCCCCGAGCGGGAGGACTCACCGGGGAGCTGTTTTTT
V: TRBV9
D: TRBD2
size: few
J: TRBJ2-2
length: 16

CDR3: CSVERAGSETQYF
DNA: TGCAGCGTTGAGAGGGCAGGGTCGGAGACCCAGTACTTC
V: TRBV29-1
D: .
size: few
J: TRBJ2-5
length: 13

CDR3: CASRQGAYEQYF
DNA: TGTGCCAGCAGACAGGGGGCCTACGAGCAGTACTTC
V: TRBV6-6
D: TRBD1
size: many
J: TRBJ2-7
length: 12

CDR3: CASSPGTLSETQYF
DNA: TGTGCCAGCTCCCCCGGGACCCTATCAGAGACCCAGTACTTC
V: TRBV18
D: .
size: .
J: TRBJ2-5
length: 14

CDR3: CASSGGQGMSEQYF
DNA: TGTGCCAGCAGCGGGGGACAGGGGATGTCGGAGCAGTACTTC
V: TRBV7-2
D: TRBD1
size: .
J: TRBJ2-7
length: 14

CDR3: CSATGLAGSNEQFF
DNA: TGCAGTGCTACCGGACTAGCGGGATCCAATGAGCAGTTCTTC
V: TRBV20-1
D: TRBD2
size: many
J: TRBJ2-1
length: 14

CDR3: CASSLSRGGSYNEQFF
DNA: TGTGCCAGCAGTTTATCGCGGGGGGGCTCCTACAATGAGCAGTTCTTC
V: TRBV27
D: TRBD2
size: .
J: TRBJ2-1
length: 16

CDR3: CASGVGQDNTEAFF
DNA: TGTGCCAGCGGGGTAGGACAGGACAACACTGAAGCTTTCTTT
V: TRBV7-9
D: TRBD1
size: once
J: TRBJ1-1
length: 14

CDR3: CSASQVGSNEQFF
DNA: TGCAGTGCTAGCCAGGTTGGGTCCAATGAGCAGTTCTTC
V: TRBV20-1
D: .
size: .
J: TRBJ2-1
length: 13

CDR3: CASSFAGAYYEQYF
DNA: TGTGCCAGCAGTTTTGCAGGGGCCTACTACGAGCAGTACTTC
V: TRBV12-3/TRBV12-4
D: .
size: .
J: TRBJ2-7
length: 14

CDR3: CASFRRGSCEQFF
DNA: TGTGCCAGCTTCAGACGCGGGAGTTGTGAGCAGTTCTTC
V: TRBV27
D: TRBD2
size: .
J: TRBJ2-1
length: 13

CDR3: CASSILAGQYNEQFF
DNA: TGTGCCAGCAGCATACTAGCGGGACAATACAATGAGCAGTTCTTC
V: TRBV7-2
D: TRBD2
size: .
J: TRBJ2-1
length: 15

CDR3: CSARLLAGARDTQYF
DNA: TGCAGTGCTAGACTGCTAGCGGGAGCTAGAGATACGCAGTATTTT
V: TRBV20-1
D: TRBD2
size: few
J: TRBJ2-3
length: 15

CDR3: CAGHGGRNEQFF
DNA: TGTGCCGGTCATGGGGGGAGGAATGAGCAGTTCTTC
V: TRBV30
D: .
size: few
J: TRBJ2-1
length: 12

CDR3: CSASPSGGKGDTQYF
DNA: TGCAGTGCGAGTCCTAGCGGGGGGAAGGGAGATACGCAGTATTTT
V: TRBV20-1
D: TRBD2
size: .
J: TRBJ2-3
length: 15

CDR3: CATTSTDGDSSYEQYF
DNA: TGTGCCACCACCTCCACCGACGGGGACAGCTCCTACGAGCAGTACTTC
V: TRBV10-3
D: TRBD1
size: .
J: TRBJ2-7
length: 16

CDR3: CASSPLLAGGKRVTDTQYF
DNA: TGCGCCAGCAGCCCCTTACTAGCGGGAGGAAAACGGGTGACAGATACGCAGTATTTT
V: TRBV4-1
D: TRBD2
size: few
J: TRBJ2-3
length: 19

CDR3: CAISEREGGDTQYF
DNA: TGTGCCATCAGTGAGCGGGAGGGCGGAGATACGCAGTATTTT
V: TRBV10-3
D: TRBD2
size: .
J: TRBJ2-3
length: 14

CDR3: CASSLYGQGRGNTIYF
DNA: TGTGCCAGCAGTTTGTACGGACAGGGTCGTGGAAACACCATATATTTT
V: TRBV12-3/TRBV12-4
D: TRBD1
size: few
J: TRBJ1-3
length: 16

CDR3: CASSLEGNTDTQYF
DNA: TGCGCCAGCAGCTTGGAGGGCAATACAGATACGCAGTATTTT
V: TRBV5-1
D: .
size: .
J: TRBJ2-3
length: 14

CDR3: CASRLQGYTEAFF
DNA: TGTGCCAGCAGGTTACAGGGCTACACTGAAGCTTTCTTT
V: TRBV7-6
D: .
size: many
J: TRBJ1-1
length: 13